The 6 T cell receptor beta chains in this list originate from one sample, sequenced in a study of early T cells in non-severe SARS-CoV-2 infection. MiXCR was run by TCRdb on the 5' RACE reads, yielding one entry per CDR3 protein. This sample has roughly 80,000 distinct CDR3 sequences, with over 9% found just once. Source material: whole blood. The receptors come from an adult who was a healthcare worker with PCR-confirmed SARS-CoV-2 infection or an uninfected control (not recorded which).

Comments on this clonotype: A much larger clone sits a single nucleotide away, making a read error possible. The chain has TRBV27 and TRBJ2-2; D call uncertain. The CDR3 runs to 12 residues. CDR1 and CDR2 (germline): MNHEY, SMNVEV (reference sequence). The CDR3 here is CACSPYPGELFF. In DNA form, the CDR3 reads TGTGCCTGCAGCCCCTATCCTGGGGAGCTGTTTTTT.

This chain uses TRBV12-3 or TRBV12-4 with TRBJ2-1; D unclear. CDR3 length equals 13 residues. V lost 5 bases and J lost 9, with 14 bases in between. The CDR3 nucleotides are TGTGCCAGCAGTCCACGAAGCATGGGTGAGCAGTTCTTC. This codes for CASSPRSMGEQFF.

This clonotype was picked up many times. As DNA, the CDR3 is TGTGCCAGCAGTACTCGAGACAGGGGGCAGGAGACCCAGTACTTC. Amino acids: CASSTRDRGQETQYF. V gene TRBV25-1 combines with J gene TRBJ2-5; 10 bases match TRBD1. Germline CDR1 is MGHDK and CDR2 is SYGVNS. The CDR3 spans 15 residues. V lost 5 bases to trimming and J lost 5 bases; unmatched junction nucleotides: 8. The full variable domain, completed using reference TRBV25-1 and TRBJ2-5, is EADIYQTPRYLVIGTGKKITLECSQTMGHDKMYWYQQDPGMELHLIHYSYGVNSTEKGDLSSESTVSRIRTEHFPLTLESARPSHTSQYLCASSTRDRGQETQYFGPGTRLLVL.

This chain joins TRBV12-3 or TRBV12-4 and TRBJ1-1, with TRBD1 as a possible D gene (5 bases). Deletions cut 5 bases from V and 0 bases from J, with 10 bases between. This CDR3 has 14 residues. The CDR3: CASSPPGLNTEAFF. The CDR3 nucleotides are TGTGCCAGCAGTCCCCCGGGACTGAACACTGAAGCTTTCTTT.

This clonotype was seen ten or more times. Its ends do not fully match the called genes, so a read error is possible. This chain uses TRBV4-1 with TRBJ2-1; 16 positions agree with TRBD2. The CDR3 is made up of 14 amino acids. Germline CDR1 MGHRA, CDR2 YSYEKL. CDR3 sequence (DNA): TGCGCCAGCAGCATGGGACTAGCGGGAGGGAATGAGGTCTTC. The encoded protein is CASSMGLAGGNEVF.

The sample holds many counts of this clonotype. The genes are TRBV28 and TRBJ1-1; D ambiguous. The CDR3 has 14 residues. CDR1 and CDR2 (germline): MDHEN, SYDVKM. V lost 6 bases and J 6 bases, leaving 17 bases between the germline ends. DNA of the CDR3: TGTGCCAGCAGACCCGGAGGTACGATCCCTGAAGCTTTCTTT. This encodes CASRPGGTIPEAFF.